This T cell receptor (beta chain) was observed in a study of T cell repertoires in cytomegalovirus infection (dated by TCRdb to between 2018 and 2020). Describing the broader study: The HLA type of each donor mattered for the analysis, because public TCR beta signatures pointed to carriage of CMV infection along with the matching HLA type.

What the work shows at the level of the full study, not this receptor alone: In the ex vivo response, HLA-C-restricted CMV-specific TCR beta clonotypes were dominant, and in two of eight donors the single most frequent clonotype came from this HLA-C-restricted group. In both this cohort and an independent cohort of 350 to 400 donors, the cumulative frequency of public TCR beta family members distinguished carriers of CMV infection plus the relevant HLA type.

The listed sequencing device is Illumina HiSeq 1500. TCRdb applied fastp at Q25 and MiXCR to the public reads, then kept only in-frame beta chains. All rows with the same CDR3 protein become a single entry with the most common DNA and genes. Here the sample has around 300,000 distinct CDR3 sequences; more than 8% occur a single time. The ten largest clones capture 4.3% of the sample. Per the germline V gene (reference sequence), DFQATT is the CDR1 and SNEGSKA is the CDR2. Measured from the cysteine to the phenylalanine, the CDR3 is 13 residues long. Only the CDR3 portion is preserved as DNA: 39 bases, with reading frame beginning at the first base. At the junction V is shortened by 3 bases and J by 4 bases, with 10 bases in between. Concerning this clonotype itself: Which antigen it targets is not known. Base-call qualities are not available, and no considerably larger clone is one nucleotide away.

Recombination joined TRBV20-1 with TRBJ1-3, with TRBD1 perhaps the D gene, on 5 matching bases. The specimen was PBMCs. This receptor was taken from a human donor in good health (CMV status not recorded). Some clones in this sample may be carry-over from other donors' samples. DNA sequence: TGCAGTGCTAGGGGGACGTTCGGAAACACCATATATTTT. It codes for CSARGTFGNTIYF.